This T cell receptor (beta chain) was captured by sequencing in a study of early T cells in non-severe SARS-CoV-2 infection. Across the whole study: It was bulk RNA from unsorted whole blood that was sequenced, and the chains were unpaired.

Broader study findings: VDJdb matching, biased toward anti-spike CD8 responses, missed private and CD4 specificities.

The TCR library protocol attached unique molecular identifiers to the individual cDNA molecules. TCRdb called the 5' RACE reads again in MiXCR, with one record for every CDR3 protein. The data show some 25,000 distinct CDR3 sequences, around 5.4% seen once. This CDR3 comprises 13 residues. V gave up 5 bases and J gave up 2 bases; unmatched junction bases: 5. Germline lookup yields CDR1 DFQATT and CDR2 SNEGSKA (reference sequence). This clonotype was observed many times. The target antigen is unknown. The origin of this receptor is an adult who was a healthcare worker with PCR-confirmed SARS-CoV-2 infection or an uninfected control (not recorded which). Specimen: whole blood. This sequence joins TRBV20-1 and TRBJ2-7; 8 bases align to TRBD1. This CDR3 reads CSADRDRTYEQYF. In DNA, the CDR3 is TGCAGTGCTGATCGGGACAGGACCTACGAGCAGTACTTC.